These T cell receptor beta chains were read from a single sample in a study of cytomegalovirus exposure and HLA in healthy donors. Sequencing was performed with immunoSEQ multiplex PCR; in TCRdb, only in-frame clones are kept and a portion is missing. The table records 150,000 to 200,000 clones, approximately 80% of them present only once. Sequencing was done on a sample of PBMCs. The source is a young woman in good health and CMV-seronegative. CDR3s leave out the opening cysteine and the closing phenylalanine or tryptophan. D genes are given only for firm matches.

d_call | j_call | v_call | cdr3_aa
NA | TRBJ2-2 | TRBV6-5 | ASSYPGTGELF
NA | TRBJ2-6 | TRBV28 | ASRTGSSGANVLT
NA | TRBJ1-1 | TRBV7-9 | SSSLATGLRTEAF
TRBD2 | TRBJ2-2 | TRBV5-4 | ASSLIAGGQVGELF
TRBD1 | TRBJ1-2 | TRBV2 | ATTRQGAMADGYT
TRBD1 | TRBJ1-2 | TRBV7-9 | ASSRQGGLNPDGYT
NA | TRBJ1-1 | TRBV4-1 | ASTGGPAMNTEAF
NA | TRBJ2-7 | TRBV30 | AWSVGLGGLSYEQY
NA | TRBJ2-3 | TRBV5-1 | ASSLGPRLSTDTQY
NA | TRBJ1-1 | TRBV6-4 | ASSNTNTEAF
TRBD1 | TRBJ1-4 | TRBV28 | ASSPPGQGGKKLF
TRBD2 | TRBJ2-5 | TRBV27 | ASSLGLAGGQETQY
TRBD1 | TRBJ2-3 | TRBV7-2 | ASRAGGLLYFGSTDTQY
TRBD2 | TRBJ2-1 | TRBV4-1 | ASSQDSGGDYNEQF
NA | TRBJ1-1 | TRBV18 | ASSPSPGLYTEAF
TRBD1 | TRBJ1-1 | TRBV25-1 | ASSADWRGHTEAF
NA | TRBJ1-2 | TRBV9 | ASSVAQGVDGYT
NA | TRBJ1-5 | TRBV6-5 | ASSYGGGRGNQPQH
NA | TRBJ1-1 | TRBV5-4 | ASSLASTGLNTEAF
TRBD2 | TRBJ2-3 | TRBV7-9 | ASSSLAGESTDTQY
NA | TRBJ1-1 | TRBV18 | ASSPVVRGGPEAF
NA | TRBJ2-6 | TRBV4-1 | ASSQASGANVLT
TRBD1 | TRBJ2-1 | TRBV5-4 | ASSLERTGGYNEQF
TRBD1 | TRBJ1-6 | TRBV6-1 | ATHADRVRLGPLH
TRBD2 | TRBJ2-7 | TRBV7-2 | ASSPVGGGAPREQY
TRBD2 | TRBJ2-1 | TRBV13 | ASSPEPGLNNEQF
NA | TRBJ1-2 | TRBV2 | ASSEVGLGVDYGYT
TRBD1 | TRBJ1-1 | TRBV28 | ASSLVRGTSNTEAF
TRBD1 | TRBJ1-4 | TRBV7-9 | SSSQGQGREKLF
NA | TRBJ1-5 | TRBV6-1 | ASRGGGGTGQPQH
TRBD1 | TRBJ1-2 | TRBV7-9 | ASSLGSAGGASNYGYT
TRBD2 | TRBJ2-1 | TRBV29-1 | SGWSSGGFNEQF
NA | TRBJ2-5 | TRBV7-6 | ASSPGPAETQY
NA | TRBJ1-1 | TRBV28 | ASLLAGGTEAF
NA | TRBJ2-7 | TRBV5-1 | ASSAGDSPFGEQY
TRBD1 | TRBJ1-2 | TRBV28 | ASSLPGQGRGGGYT
TRBD1 | TRBJ1-1 | TRBV2 | ASRLGTGDTEAF
NA | TRBJ1-6 | TRBV7-6 | ASSFDSLGSPLH
NA | TRBJ1-1 | TRBV19 | ASSINKRGNTEAF
NA | TRBJ2-5 | TRBV7-2 | ASSPPLPVGETQY
NA | TRBJ1-2 | TRBV27 | ASSLGGAGGYT
NA | TRBJ1-5 | TRBV19 | ASSTEKYGQPQH
NA | TRBJ1-4 | TRBV7-6 | ASSSNRVTNEKLF
NA | TRBJ2-7 | TRBV7-8 | ASSPRQKPYEQY
TRBD1 | TRBJ1-2 | TRBV5-1 | ASSFRTGERGYGYT